This entry concerns a single T cell receptor beta chain. Its antigen remains unknown. This sample stems from a study of blood T cells in healthy people across ages. Study-wide results and limits: Per million T cells, the diversity of TCR beta decreased roughly linearly as age advanced. One million T cells yielded diversity estimates that were considered underestimates.

The V gene end was trimmed by 2 bases and the J gene end by 5 bases; junction bases not matched to a gene: 7. In germline, CDR1 is SGHNT, CDR2 YYREEE (reference sequence). The CDR3 length is 15 residues. The use of a sample-barcoded 5' primer and a J-beta primer mix characterized a second PCR of 7 to 11 cycles. TCRdb reprocessed the 5' RACE reads via MiXCR and lists one record per CDR3 protein. In the table there are over 1,300,000 distinct CDR3 sequences, approximately 59% of which are singletons. The sample, around 10 milliliters of peripheral blood, was drawn from each donor. The sequence derives from a man between 18 and 29 years old in good health. The sequenced material came from blood. The chain is built from TRBV5-4 and TRBJ1-1; 9 nucleotides match TRBD1. The CDR3 reads CASSFYRGQRTEAFF. The CDR3 DNA reads as TGTGCCAGCAGCTTTTACAGGGGGCAGAGAACTGAAGCTTTCTTT.